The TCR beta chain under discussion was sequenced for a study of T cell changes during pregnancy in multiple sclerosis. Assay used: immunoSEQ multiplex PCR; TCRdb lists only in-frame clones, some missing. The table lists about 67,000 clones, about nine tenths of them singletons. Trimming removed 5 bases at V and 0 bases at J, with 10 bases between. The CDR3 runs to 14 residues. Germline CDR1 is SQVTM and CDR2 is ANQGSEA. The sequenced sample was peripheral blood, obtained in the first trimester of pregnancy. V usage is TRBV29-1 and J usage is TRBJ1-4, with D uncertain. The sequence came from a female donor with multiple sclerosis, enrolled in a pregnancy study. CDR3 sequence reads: CSVLGTATNEKLFF. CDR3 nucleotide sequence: TGCAGCGTTCTAGGCACTGCAACTAATGAAAAACTGTTTTTT. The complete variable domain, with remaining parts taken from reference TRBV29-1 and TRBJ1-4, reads SAVISQKPSRDICQRGTSLTIQCQVDSQVTMMFWYRQQPGQSLTLIATANQGSEATYESGFVIDKFPISRPNLTFSTLTVSNMSPEDSSIYLCSVLGTATNEKLFFGSGTQLSVL.